Listed below are T cell receptor beta chains from one sample, sequenced in a study of patients and donors after allogeneic stem cell transplantation. TCRdb used MiXCR to reprocess the RT-PCR reads, holding one entry per CDR3 protein. The data contain about a million distinct CDR3 sequences, more than 15% of them singletons. Specimen: blood, either unsorted or a sorted T cell fraction (not recorded which). The receptors stem from a human donor who was either an allogeneic HSCT recipient or a stem cell or donor lymphocyte infusion donor (not recorded which). It is not recorded whose cells these are; they may come from a transplant donor. The CDR3 runs from the conserved cysteine through the conserved F or W. A D gene is named only where the DNA matches it firmly. A clone size is listed for some rows: how often the clone was seen (once, few, many), or a class if it is expanded.

size	V	J	D	DNA	CDR3
few	TRBV10-3	TRBJ1-5	TRBD1	TGTGCCATCAGTTCATCGAAGGGACAGGGGGCGAATCAGCCCCAGCATTTT	CAISSSKGQGANQPQHF
many	TRBV5-1	TRBJ1-2	NA	TGCGCCAGCAGCTTAGGCGTAGCTAACTATGGCTACACCTTC	CASSLGVANYGYTF
NA	TRBV27	TRBJ1-6	TRBD1	TGTGCCAGCAGTTTATCTCGGGACAGGGGACACTCACCCCTCCACTTT	CASSLSRDRGHSPLHF
NA	TRBV6-1	TRBJ2-7	NA	TGTGCCAGCAGTCCGTGGAGGGTGGGGTCCTACGAGCAGTACTTC	CASSPWRVGSYEQYF
NA	TRBV2	TRBJ2-2	TRBD2	TGTGCCAGCGGACTAGCGGCGAACACCGGGGAGCTGTTTTTT	CASGLAANTGELFF
NA	TRBV9	TRBJ2-1	TRBD2	TGTGCCAGCAGCATTACTAGCGGGGATTACAATGAGCAGTTCTTC	CASSITSGDYNEQFF
many	TRBV5-5	TRBJ1-2	NA	TGTGCCAGCAGCTTAGGGTATCAAGGAAATGGCTACACCTTC	CASSLGYQGNGYTF
many	TRBV4-1	TRBJ1-5	NA	TGCGCCAGCAGCCAAGCAGGTAATCAGCCCCAGCATTTT	CASSQAGNQPQHF
many	TRBV29-1	TRBJ2-3	TRBD2	TGCAGCGTTGAAGCATACAGCGGGAGAGGGTGGGGCACAGATACGCAGTATTTT	CSVEAYSGRGWGTDTQYF
NA	TRBV20-1	TRBJ1-5	NA	TGCAGTGCTAGAGATAGTGGGGGCTTAGGCAATCAGCCCCAGCATTTT	CSARDSGGLGNQPQHF
few	TRBV5-1	TRBJ2-1	TRBD2	TGCGCCAGCAGCTTTCGACTAGCGGGAGGGGGAGAGCAGTTCTTC	CASSFRLAGGGEQFF
few	TRBV5-1	TRBJ2-1	NA	TGCGCCAGCAGGGCCACGGCCTCCTACAATGAGCAGTTCTTC	CASRATASYNEQFF
NA	TRBV29-1	TRBJ2-7	NA	TGCAGCGTTGAAGGGCGCCACGAGCAGTACTTC	CSVEGRHEQYF
NA	TRBV7-2	TRBJ1-1	NA	TGTGCCAGCACCCCCTGGAGAAGCGAAGCTTTCTTT	CASTPWRSEAFF
many	TRBV7-9	TRBJ2-6	TRBD1	TGTGCCAGCAGTTATACAGGGGGCGCTGGGGCCAACGTCCTGACTTTC	CASSYTGGAGANVLTF
NA	TRBV4-1	TRBJ1-2	NA	TGCGCCAGCAGCCAGCCTCTTTACGGTGGCTACACCTTC	CASSQPLYGGYTF
few	TRBV7-6	TRBJ1-1	NA	TGTGCCAGCAGCTTAGGAGGCAGGTTCACTGAAGCTTTCTTT	CASSLGGRFTEAFF
many	TRBV10-3	TRBJ2-2	NA	TGTGCCATCAGCGGCAGGAGAACGAACACCGGGGAGCTGTTTTTT	CAISGRRTNTGELFF
NA	TRBV2	TRBJ1-1	TRBD1	TGTGCCAGCAGTGTGCGAGAGGGGGGGACAGGCGCTTTCTTT	CASSVREGGTGAFF
many	TRBV12-3/TRBV12-4	TRBJ2-1	NA	TGTGCCAGCTCCCAGGGGATTCGAGGGGCGACCTACAATGAGCAGTTCTTC	CASSQGIRGATYNEQFF
few	TRBV6-2/TRBV6-3	TRBJ1-5	NA	TGTGCCAGCCGGGGGAGACGGGAAAATCAGCCCCAGCATTTT	CASRGRRENQPQHF
few	TRBV5-6	TRBJ2-4	NA	TGTGCCAGCAGCTTGCGGACAGAGGGGGGCTCCTTGTCCAAAAACATTCAGTACTTC	CASSLRTEGGSLSKNIQYF